The rows below give T cell receptor beta chains drawn from one sample of a study of blood T cell repertoires in COVID-19. Sequenced by immunoSEQ multiplex PCR; TCRdb stores in-frame clones only, minus some. The sample carries roughly 400,000 clones, 90% recorded once. Sequencing was performed on PBMCs or T cells enriched from blood (not recorded which). The receptors derive from a man between 18 and 35 years old who had recovered from COVID-19. Each CDR3 is given with its conserved first and last residue. A D gene is named only where the DNA matches it firmly. Rows give clone size only sometimes, using once, few, many, or a class for an expanded clone.

V gene	D gene	clone size	J gene	CDR3 protein	CDR3 DNA
TRBV10-3	TRBD2	.	TRBJ2-3	CAITDGLAGDTQYF	TGTGCCATCACCGATGGACTAGCGGGGGATACGCAGTATTTT
TRBV5-1	TRBD2	.	TRBJ2-1	CASSTSGSSYNEQFF	TGCGCCAGCAGTACTAGCGGGAGTTCCTACAATGAGCAGTTCTTC
TRBV29-1	TRBD1	.	TRBJ1-1	CSVEKGTGPEAFF	TGCAGCGTTGAAAAGGGGACAGGGCCTGAAGCTTTCTTT
TRBV7-9	.	.	TRBJ1-6	CASSSTTGTTYNSPLHF	TGTGCCAGCAGCTCAACGACCGGGACAACTTATAATTCACCCCTCCACTTT
TRBV28	.	.	TRBJ1-5	CASSPTDSNQPQHF	TGTGCCAGCAGCCCGACAGATAGCAATCAGCCCCAGCATTTT
TRBV29-1	.	.	TRBJ1-2	CSVPRQNLYGYTF	TGCAGCGTCCCACGACAGAACTTATATGGCTACACCTTC
TRBV4-1	.	.	TRBJ2-1	CASSQGKIAGSRYNEQFF	TGCGCCAGCAGCCAAGGGAAAATCGCGGGATCCCGATACAATGAGCAGTTCTTC
TRBV12-3/TRBV12-4	.	.	TRBJ1-4	CASSMRRDEKLFF	TGTGCCAGCAGTATGCGGAGGGATGAAAAACTGTTTTTT
TRBV5-4	.	.	TRBJ1-6	CASSLQGSHSPLHF	TGTGCCAGCAGCCTACAGGGTTCCCATTCACCCCTCCACTTT
TRBV5-1	.	.	TRBJ2-3	CASREGPTPSTDTQYF	TGCGCCAGCAGGGAGGGGCCTACTCCTAGCACAGATACGCAGTATTTT
TRBV2	.	.	TRBJ2-1	CASKNGREGNEQFF	TGTGCCAGCAAAAATGGCAGGGAAGGCAATGAGCAGTTCTTC
TRBV4-1	.	.	TRBJ1-1	CASSQVAGDTEAFF	TGCGCCAGCAGCCAAGTCGCTGGAGACACTGAAGCTTTCTTT
TRBV6-5	.	.	TRBJ1-1	CASSTRGGTEAFF	TGTGCCAGCAGTACCCGGGGGGGGACTGAAGCTTTCTTT
TRBV19	TRBD1	.	TRBJ1-1	CASSVDRAGTEAFF	TGTGCCAGTAGTGTCGACAGGGCCGGCACTGAAGCTTTCTTT
TRBV10-3	.	.	TRBJ1-5	CAISEGRGQPQHF	TGTGCCATCAGTGAGGGGCGTGGACAGCCCCAGCATTTT
TRBV5-1	TRBD1	.	TRBJ1-3	CASSSSGTAGNTIYF	TGCGCCAGCAGCTCGAGTGGGACAGCCGGAAACACCATATATTTT
TRBV15	.	.	TRBJ1-6	CATSLRTVANSPLHF	TGTGCCACCAGCCTAAGGACAGTCGCTAATTCACCCCTCCACTTT
TRBV7-2	TRBD1	.	TRBJ1-4	CASSLGTGATNEKLFF	TGTGCCAGCAGCTTGGGGACAGGGGCCACTAATGAAAAACTGTTTTTT
TRBV19	.	.	TRBJ2-5	CASSIGFQETQYF	TGTGCCAGTAGTATCGGGTTCCAAGAGACCCAGTACTTC
TRBV5-4	TRBD1	.	TRBJ1-1	CASSPQGSAEAFF	TGTGCCAGCAGCCCACAGGGGAGCGCTGAAGCTTTCTTT
TRBV4-1	TRBD2	.	TRBJ2-2	CASSQKRGTRSTGELFF	TGCGCCAGCAGCCAAAAGCGAGGGACTAGGTCTACCGGGGAGCTGTTTTTT
TRBV5-1	.	.	TRBJ2-2	CASMEHTGELFF	TGCGCCAGCATGGAGCACACCGGGGAGCTGTTTTTT
TRBV28	TRBD1	.	TRBJ1-1	CASSLHTGVGGAFF	TGTGCCAGCAGTTTACATACAGGGGTCGGTGGAGCTTTCTTT
TRBV3-1/TRBV3-2	.	.	TRBJ1-1	CASSLSTEAFF	TGTGCCAGCAGCCTGTCTACTGAAGCTTTCTTT
TRBV5-1	.	.	TRBJ2-2	CASGGGISTGELFF	TGCGCCAGTGGTGGCGGGATCTCCACCGGGGAGCTGTTTTTT
TRBV2	TRBD2	.	TRBJ2-1	CASNIGLAYEQFF	TGTGCCAGCAATATCGGACTAGCGTACGAGCAGTTCTTC
TRBV6-5	TRBD1	.	TRBJ2-2	CASSYTGQGVGGELFF	TGTGCCAGCAGTTACACGGGACAGGGCGTCGGCGGGGAGCTGTTTTTT
TRBV5-6	.	.	TRBJ1-4	CASSLANLGHLYSF	TGTGCCAGCAGCTTGGCCAATCTGGGACACTTGTACAGTTTT
TRBV9	.	.	TRBJ1-1	CASSADLGVSGGAEAFF	TGTGCCAGCAGCGCAGACCTCGGGGTCAGTGGGGGCGCTGAAGCTTTCTTT
TRBV19	TRBD1	.	TRBJ1-1	CASSIETGGMAEAFF	TGTGCCAGTAGTATCGAAACAGGGGGAATGGCTGAAGCTTTCTTT
TRBV5-1	TRBD2	.	TRBJ2-3	CASSSSTSGRGDTQYF	TGCGCCAGCAGCTCATCCACTAGCGGGAGAGGTGATACGCAGTATTTT
TRBV27	TRBD2	once	TRBJ2-3	CASSLVGSSGGGRPDTQYF	TGTGCCAGCAGTTTAGTAGGTAGTAGCGGGGGGGGACGTCCTGATACGCAGTATTTT
TRBV30	TRBD1	.	TRBJ1-6	CAWRDRGPHGTYNSPLHF	TGTGCCTGGAGAGACAGGGGGCCCCACGGGACCTATAATTCACCCCTCCACTTT
TRBV19	.	few	TRBJ1-5	CASSVMDSHYSNQPQHF	TGTGCCAGTAGTGTAATGGACAGTCACTATAGCAATCAGCCCCAGCATTTT
TRBV5-1	TRBD1	.	TRBJ1-6	CASSSKQGAGSPLHF	TGCGCCAGCAGCTCGAAACAGGGGGCGGGTTCACCCCTCCACTTT
TRBV28	.	.	TRBJ1-3	CASSSRVAGNTIYF	TGTGCCAGCAGTTCTCGGGTCGCTGGAAACACCATATATTTT
TRBV7-8	.	.	TRBJ2-3	CASSLAGGTTDTQYF	TGTGCCAGCAGCTTAGCGGGAGGCACCACAGATACGCAGTATTTT
TRBV18	TRBD1	.	TRBJ1-4	CASSPQQGIGDEKLFF	TGTGCCAGCTCACCTCAACAGGGGATAGGGGATGAAAAACTGTTTTTT
TRBV7-9	.	.	TRBJ2-2	CASSSPGGRNTGELFF	TGTGCCAGCAGCTCCCCCGGGGGAAGGAACACCGGGGAGCTGTTTTTT
TRBV5-1	.	.	TRBJ1-5	CASSFEGTNQPQHF	TGCGCCAGCAGCTTTGAGGGCACCAATCAGCCCCAGCATTTT